The table lists the clone carrying this T cell receptor (beta chain) with many counts. Its antigen is unidentified. Deletions cut 2 bases from V and 3 bases from J, with 6 bases between. The CDR3 extends over 13 amino acids. The germline CDR1 and CDR2 sequences are SGHDT and YYEEEE. These data are taken from a study of T cells after yellow fever vaccination. The study's findings and limits: A minor fraction of clonotypes spanned both CD4 and CD8 compartments.

TCRdb fed the 5' RACE reads into MiXCR, producing one record per CDR3 protein. The repertoire holds almost 600,000 distinct CDR3 sequences, with roughly 13% as singletons. The clonotype comes from a man under 40 who received the YFV17D yellow fever vaccine. The material was PBMCs, obtained on the day of the yellow fever booster vaccination. The chain couples TRBV5-6 to TRBJ2-1, with a weak D call TRBD1 (5 bases). CDR3 in DNA: TGTGCCAGCAGCTTCCAGGGCTACAATGAGCAGTTCTTC. It specifies CASSFQGYNEQFF.